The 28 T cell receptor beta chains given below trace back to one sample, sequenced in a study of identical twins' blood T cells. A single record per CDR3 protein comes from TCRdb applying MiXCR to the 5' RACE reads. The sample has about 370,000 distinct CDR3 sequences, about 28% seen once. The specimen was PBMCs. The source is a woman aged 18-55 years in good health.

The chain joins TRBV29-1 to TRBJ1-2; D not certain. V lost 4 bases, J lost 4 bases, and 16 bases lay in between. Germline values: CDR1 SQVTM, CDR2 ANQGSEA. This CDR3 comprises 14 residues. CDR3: CSVGSDPGGYGYTF. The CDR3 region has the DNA TGCAGCGTTGGATCGGACCCGGGTGGCTATGGCTACACCTTC.

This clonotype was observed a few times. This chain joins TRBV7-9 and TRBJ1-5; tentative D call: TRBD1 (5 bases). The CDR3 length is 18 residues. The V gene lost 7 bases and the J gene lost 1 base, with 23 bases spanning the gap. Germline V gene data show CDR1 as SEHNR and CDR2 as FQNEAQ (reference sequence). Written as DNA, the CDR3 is TGTGCCAGCATCAGGGCCATCTCACCTCCTTGGAGCAATCAGCCCCAGCATTTT. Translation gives CASIRAISPPWSNQPQHF.

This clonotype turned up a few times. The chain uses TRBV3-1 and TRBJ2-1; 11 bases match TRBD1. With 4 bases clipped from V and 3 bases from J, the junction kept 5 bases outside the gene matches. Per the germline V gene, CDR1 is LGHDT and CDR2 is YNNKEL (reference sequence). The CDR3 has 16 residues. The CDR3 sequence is CASSPRTGGDYNEQFF. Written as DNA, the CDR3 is TGTGCCAGCAGCCCCCGGACAGGGGGCGACTACAATGAGCAGTTCTTC.

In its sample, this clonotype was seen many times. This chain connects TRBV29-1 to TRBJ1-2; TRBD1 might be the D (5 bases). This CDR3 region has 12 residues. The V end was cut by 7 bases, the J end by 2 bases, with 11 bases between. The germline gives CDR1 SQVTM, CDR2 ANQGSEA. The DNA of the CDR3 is TGCAGCGGGGGGAGCCTCAACTATGGCTACACCTTC. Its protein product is CSGGSLNYGYTF. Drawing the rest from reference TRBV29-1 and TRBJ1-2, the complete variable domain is SAVISQKPSRDICQRGTSLTIQCQVDSQVTMMFWYRQQPGQSLTLIATANQGSEATYESGFVIDKFPISRPNLTFSTLTVSNMSPEDSSIYLCSGGSLNYGYTFGSGTRLTVV.

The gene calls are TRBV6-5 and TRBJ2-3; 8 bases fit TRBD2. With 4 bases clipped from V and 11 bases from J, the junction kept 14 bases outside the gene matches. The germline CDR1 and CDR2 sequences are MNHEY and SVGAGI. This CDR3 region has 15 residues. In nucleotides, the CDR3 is TGTGCCAGCAGTTTCAAGGCGGGAGGAAGTCGGCAGCAGTATTTT. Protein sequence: CASSFKAGGSRQQYF.

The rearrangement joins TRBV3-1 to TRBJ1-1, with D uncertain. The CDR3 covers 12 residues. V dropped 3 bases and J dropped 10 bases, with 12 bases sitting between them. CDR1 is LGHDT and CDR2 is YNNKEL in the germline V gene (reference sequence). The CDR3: CASSQPPSTAFF. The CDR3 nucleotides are TGTGCCAGCAGCCAGCCCCCTTCAACAGCTTTCTTT.

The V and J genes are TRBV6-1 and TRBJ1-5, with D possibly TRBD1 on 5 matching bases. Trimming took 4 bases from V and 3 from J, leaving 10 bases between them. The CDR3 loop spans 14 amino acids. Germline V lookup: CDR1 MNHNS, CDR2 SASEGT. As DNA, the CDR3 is TGTGCCAGCAGTGTATGGGGCCACAATCAGCCCCAGCATTTT. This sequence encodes CASSVWGHNQPQHF.

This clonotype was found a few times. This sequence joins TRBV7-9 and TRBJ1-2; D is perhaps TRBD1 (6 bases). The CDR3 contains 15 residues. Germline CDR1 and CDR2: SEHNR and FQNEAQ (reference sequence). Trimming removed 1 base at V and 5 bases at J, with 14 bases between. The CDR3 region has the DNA TGTGCCAGCAGCTTAGATAACAGGGCAATTTATGGCTACACCTTC. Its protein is CASSLDNRAIYGYTF.

The CDR3 DNA follows: TGCGCCAGCAGCTTGGTAGGACGCTCAAAAGCTTTCTTT. Protein product: CASSLVGRSKAFF. The V gene is TRBV5-1, the J gene TRBJ1-1; D remains ambiguous. This CDR3 has 13 residues. Germline CDR1 reads SGHRS; CDR2 reads YFSETQ. The V and J ends lost 0 bases and 9 bases respectively, with 12 bases between them. The whole variable domain, remainder taken from reference TRBV5-1 and TRBJ1-1, is KAGVTQTPRYLIKTRGQQVTLSCSPISGHRSVSWYQQTPGQGLQFLFEYFSETQRNKGNFPGRFSGRQFSNSRSEMNVSTLELGDSALYLCASSLVGRSKAFFGQGTRLTVV.

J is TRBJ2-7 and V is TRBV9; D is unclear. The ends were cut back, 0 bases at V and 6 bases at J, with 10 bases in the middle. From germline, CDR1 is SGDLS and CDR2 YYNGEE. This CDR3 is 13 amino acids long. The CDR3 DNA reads TGTGCCAGCAGCGTAGGGAAACTGGGCGAGCAGTACTTC. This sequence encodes CASSVGKLGEQYF.

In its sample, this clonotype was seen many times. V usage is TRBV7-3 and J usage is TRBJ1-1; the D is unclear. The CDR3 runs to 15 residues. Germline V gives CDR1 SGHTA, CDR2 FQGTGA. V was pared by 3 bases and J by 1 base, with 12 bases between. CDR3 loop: CASSLDGSPNTEAFF. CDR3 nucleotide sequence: TGTGCCAGCAGCTTGGACGGAAGTCCGAACACTGAAGCTTTCTTT. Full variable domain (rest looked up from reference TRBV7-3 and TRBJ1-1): GAGVSQTPSNKVTEKGKYVELRCDPISGHTALYWYRQSLGQGPEFLIYFQGTGAADDSGLPNDRFFAVRPEGSVSTLKIQRTERGDSAVYLCASSLDGSPNTEAFFGQGTRLTVV.

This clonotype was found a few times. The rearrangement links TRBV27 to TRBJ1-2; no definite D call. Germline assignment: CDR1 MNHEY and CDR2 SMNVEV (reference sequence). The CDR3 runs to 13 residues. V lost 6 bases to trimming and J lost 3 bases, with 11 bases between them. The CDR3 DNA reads TGTGCCAGCAGGCTAGGGCAGCACTATGGCTACACCTTC. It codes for CASRLGQHYGYTF.

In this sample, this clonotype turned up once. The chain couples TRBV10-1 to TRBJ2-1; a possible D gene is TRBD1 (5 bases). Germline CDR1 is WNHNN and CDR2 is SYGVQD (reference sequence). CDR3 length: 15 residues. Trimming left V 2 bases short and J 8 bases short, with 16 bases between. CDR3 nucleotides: TGCGCCAGCAGTGAGGGACACAACCAAATCGATGAGCAGTTCTTC. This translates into CASSEGHNQIDEQFF.

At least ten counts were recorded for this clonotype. DNA for the CDR3: TGCAGGACGGGGTACAATGAGCAGTTCTTC. This codes for CRTGYNEQFF. The V and J genes are TRBV20-1 and TRBJ2-1; D is perhaps TRBD2 (5 bases). The CDR3 loop spans 10 amino acids. The V gene's germline CDR1 is DFQATT and CDR2 SNEGSKA (reference sequence).

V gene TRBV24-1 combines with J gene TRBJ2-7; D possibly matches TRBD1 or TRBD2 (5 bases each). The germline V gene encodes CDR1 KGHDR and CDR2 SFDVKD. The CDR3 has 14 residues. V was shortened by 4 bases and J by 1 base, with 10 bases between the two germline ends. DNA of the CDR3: TGTGCCACCAGTGAACCTGAGGGGTCCTACGAGCAGTACTTC. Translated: CATSEPEGSYEQYF.

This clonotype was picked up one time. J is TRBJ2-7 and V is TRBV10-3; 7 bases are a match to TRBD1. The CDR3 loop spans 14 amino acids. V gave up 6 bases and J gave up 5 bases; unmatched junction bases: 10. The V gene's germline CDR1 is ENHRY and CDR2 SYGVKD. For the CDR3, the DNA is TGTGCCATCAGAGAGAGACAGGGCATCGACGAGCAGTACTTC. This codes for CAIRERQGIDEQYF.

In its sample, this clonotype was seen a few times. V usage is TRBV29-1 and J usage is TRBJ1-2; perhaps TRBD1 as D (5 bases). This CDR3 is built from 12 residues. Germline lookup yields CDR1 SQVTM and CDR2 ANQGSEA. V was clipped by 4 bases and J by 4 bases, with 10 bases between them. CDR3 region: CSVVTVSYGYTF. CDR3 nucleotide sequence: TGCAGCGTTGTGACAGTTTCCTATGGCTACACCTTC. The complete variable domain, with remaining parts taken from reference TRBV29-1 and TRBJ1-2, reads SAVISQKPSRDICQRGTSLTIQCQVDSQVTMMFWYRQQPGQSLTLIATANQGSEATYESGFVIDKFPISRPNLTFSTLTVSNMSPEDSSIYLCSVVTVSYGYTFGSGTRLTVV.

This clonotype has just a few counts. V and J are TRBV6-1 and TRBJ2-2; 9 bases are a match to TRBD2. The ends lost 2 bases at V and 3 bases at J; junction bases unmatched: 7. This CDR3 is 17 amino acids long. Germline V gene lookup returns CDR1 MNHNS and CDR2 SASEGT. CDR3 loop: CASSEYFIAGDTGELFF. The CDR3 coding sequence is TGTGCCAGCAGTGAATATTTTATAGCGGGGGACACCGGGGAGCTGTTTTTT.

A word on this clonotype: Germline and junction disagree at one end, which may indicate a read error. The CDR3 sequence is CAGSGTVDNEQFF. Written as DNA, the CDR3 is TGTGCCGGCAGTGGGACTGTGGACAATGAGCAGTTCTTC. This chain uses TRBV27 with TRBJ2-1; D is possibly TRBD2 (6 bases). There are 13 residues in the CDR3. Germline CDR1 MNHEY, CDR2 SMNVEV (reference sequence).

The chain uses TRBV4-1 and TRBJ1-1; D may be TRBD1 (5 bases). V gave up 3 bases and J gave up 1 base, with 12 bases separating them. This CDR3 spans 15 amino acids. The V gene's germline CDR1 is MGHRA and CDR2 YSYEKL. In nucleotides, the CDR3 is TGCGCCAGCAGCCATACCGGGACGGCGAACACTGAAGCTTTCTTT. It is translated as CASSHTGTANTEAFF.

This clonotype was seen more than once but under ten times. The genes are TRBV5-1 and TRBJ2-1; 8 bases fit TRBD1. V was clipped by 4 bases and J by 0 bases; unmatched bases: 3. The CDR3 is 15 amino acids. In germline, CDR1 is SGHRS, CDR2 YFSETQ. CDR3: CASSVGQVSYNEQFF. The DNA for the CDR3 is TGCGCCAGCAGCGTGGGACAGGTCTCCTACAATGAGCAGTTCTTC.

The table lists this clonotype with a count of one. CDR3 residues: CASSLVLYGAPSSYEQYF. The CDR3 DNA is TGCGCCAGCAGCTTGGTCTTGTATGGGGCTCCCAGCTCCTACGAGCAGTACTTC. This sequence joins TRBV5-1 and TRBJ2-7; perhaps TRBD1 as D (5 bases). From germline, CDR1 is SGHRS and CDR2 YFSETQ. The CDR3 is 18 amino acids. V lost 0 bases to trimming and J lost 0 bases, with 19 bases between them.

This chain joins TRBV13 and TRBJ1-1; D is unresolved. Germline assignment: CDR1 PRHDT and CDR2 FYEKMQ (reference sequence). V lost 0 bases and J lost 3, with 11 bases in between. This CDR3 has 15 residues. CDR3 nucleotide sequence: TGTGCCAGCAGCTTAGGCCCCCACACGGACACTGAAGCTTTCTTT. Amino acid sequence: CASSLGPHTDTEAFF.

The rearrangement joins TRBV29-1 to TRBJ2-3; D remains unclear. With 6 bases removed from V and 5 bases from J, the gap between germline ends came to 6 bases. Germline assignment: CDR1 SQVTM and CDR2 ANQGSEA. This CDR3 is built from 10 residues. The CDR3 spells CSVSIDTQYF. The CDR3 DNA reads TGCAGCGTGTCCATAGATACGCAGTATTTT.

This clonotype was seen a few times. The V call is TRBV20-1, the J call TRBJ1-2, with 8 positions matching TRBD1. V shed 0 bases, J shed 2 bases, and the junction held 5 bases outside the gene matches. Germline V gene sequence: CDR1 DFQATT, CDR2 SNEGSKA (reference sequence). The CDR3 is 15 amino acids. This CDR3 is CSARDLGQGNYGYTF. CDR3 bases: TGCAGTGCTAGAGATCTCGGACAGGGCAACTATGGCTACACCTTC.

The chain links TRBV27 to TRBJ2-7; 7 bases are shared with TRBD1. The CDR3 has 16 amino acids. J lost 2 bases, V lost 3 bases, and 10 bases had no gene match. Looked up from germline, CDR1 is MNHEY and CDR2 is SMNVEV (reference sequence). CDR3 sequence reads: CASSFRDRDGTYEQYF. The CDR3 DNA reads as TGTGCCAGCAGTTTCCGTGACAGGGATGGGACCTACGAGCAGTACTTC.

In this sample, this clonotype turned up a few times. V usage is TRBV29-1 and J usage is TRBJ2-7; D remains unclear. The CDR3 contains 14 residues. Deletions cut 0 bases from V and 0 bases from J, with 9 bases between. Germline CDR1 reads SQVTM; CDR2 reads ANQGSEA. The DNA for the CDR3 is TGCAGCGTTGAAGATCGGAGCAGCTCCTACGAGCAGTACTTC. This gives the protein CSVEDRSSSYEQYF.

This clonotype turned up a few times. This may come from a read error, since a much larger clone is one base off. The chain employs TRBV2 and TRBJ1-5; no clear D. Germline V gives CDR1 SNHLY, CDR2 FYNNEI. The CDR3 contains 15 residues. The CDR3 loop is CTSSLAGIPNQPQHF. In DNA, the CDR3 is TGTACCAGCTCCCTTGCGGGGATCCCCAATCAGCCCCAGCATTTT.